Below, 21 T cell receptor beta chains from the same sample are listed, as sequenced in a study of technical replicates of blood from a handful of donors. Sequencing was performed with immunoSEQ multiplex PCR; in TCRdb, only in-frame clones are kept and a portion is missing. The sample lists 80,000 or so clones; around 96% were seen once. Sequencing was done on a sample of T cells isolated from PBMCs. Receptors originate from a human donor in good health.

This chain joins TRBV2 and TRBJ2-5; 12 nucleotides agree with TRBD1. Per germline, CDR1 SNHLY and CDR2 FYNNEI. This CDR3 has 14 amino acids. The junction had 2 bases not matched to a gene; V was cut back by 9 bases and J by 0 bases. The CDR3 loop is CARGQGADQETQYF. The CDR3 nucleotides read TGTGCCAGGGGACAGGGGGCTGACCAAGAGACCCAGTACTTC.

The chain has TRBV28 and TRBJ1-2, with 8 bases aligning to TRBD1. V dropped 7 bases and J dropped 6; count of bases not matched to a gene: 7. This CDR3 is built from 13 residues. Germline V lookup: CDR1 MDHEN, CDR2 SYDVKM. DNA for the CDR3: TGTGCCAGCATGTCAGGACAGGGTGATGGCTACACCTTC. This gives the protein CASMSGQGDGYTF.

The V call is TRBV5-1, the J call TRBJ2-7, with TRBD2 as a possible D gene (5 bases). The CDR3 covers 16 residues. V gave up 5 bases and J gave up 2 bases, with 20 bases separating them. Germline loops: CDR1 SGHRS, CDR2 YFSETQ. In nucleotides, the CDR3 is TGCGCCAGCAGTTTTCAAAGTCCCCAGAGGGCCTACGAGCAGTACTTC. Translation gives CASSFQSPQRAYEQYF. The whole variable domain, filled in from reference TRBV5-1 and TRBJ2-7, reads KAGVTQTPRYLIKTRGQQVTLSCSPISGHRSVSWYQQTPGQGLQFLFEYFSETQRNKGNFPGRFSGRQFSNSRSEMNVSTLELGDSALYLCASSFQSPQRAYEQYFGPGTRLTVT.

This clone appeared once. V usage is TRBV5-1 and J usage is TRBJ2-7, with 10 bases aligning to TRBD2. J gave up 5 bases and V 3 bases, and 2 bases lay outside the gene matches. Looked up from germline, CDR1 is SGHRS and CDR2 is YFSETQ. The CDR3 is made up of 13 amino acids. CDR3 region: CASSYTSGNEQYF. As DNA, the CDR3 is TGCGCCAGCAGCTATACTAGCGGGAACGAGCAGTACTTC.

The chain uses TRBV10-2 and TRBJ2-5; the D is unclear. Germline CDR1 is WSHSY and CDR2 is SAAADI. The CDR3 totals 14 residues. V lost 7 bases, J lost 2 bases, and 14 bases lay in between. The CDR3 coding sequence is TGCGCCAGCACCCTCAGTATGTTTCAAGAGACCCAGTACTTC. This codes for CASTLSMFQETQYF.

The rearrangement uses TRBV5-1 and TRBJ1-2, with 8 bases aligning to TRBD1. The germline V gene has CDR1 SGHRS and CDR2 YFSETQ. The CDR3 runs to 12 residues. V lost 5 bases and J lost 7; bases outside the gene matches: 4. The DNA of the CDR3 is TGCGCCAGCAGACCGACAGGGGCTGGCTACACCTTC. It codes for CASRPTGAGYTF.

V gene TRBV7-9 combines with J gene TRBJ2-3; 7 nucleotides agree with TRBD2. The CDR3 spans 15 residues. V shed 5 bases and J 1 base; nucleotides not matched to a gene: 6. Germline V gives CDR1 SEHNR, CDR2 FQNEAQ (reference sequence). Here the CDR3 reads CASSPAGEGTDTQYF. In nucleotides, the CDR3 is TGTGCCAGCAGCCCGGCGGGGGAGGGCACAGATACGCAGTATTTT.

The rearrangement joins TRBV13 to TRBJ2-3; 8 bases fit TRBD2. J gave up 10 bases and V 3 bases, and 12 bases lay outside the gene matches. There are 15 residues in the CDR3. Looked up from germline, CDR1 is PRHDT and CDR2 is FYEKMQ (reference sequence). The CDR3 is CASSLSGGPRNPQYF. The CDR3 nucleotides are TGTGCCAGCAGCTTGTCGGGAGGGCCCCGGAACCCGCAGTATTTT.

The CDR3 loop reads CSVENQRGSSYNEQFF. As DNA, the CDR3 is TGCAGCGTTGAAAACCAGCGGGGCAGCTCCTACAATGAGCAGTTCTTC. The V gene is TRBV29-1, the J gene TRBJ2-1, with 7 bases lining up with TRBD2. Germline V CDR1 and CDR2: SQVTM, ANQGSEA. CDR3 length: 16 amino acids. The trim removed 2 bases at V and 0 bases at J, leaving 7 bases unmatched.

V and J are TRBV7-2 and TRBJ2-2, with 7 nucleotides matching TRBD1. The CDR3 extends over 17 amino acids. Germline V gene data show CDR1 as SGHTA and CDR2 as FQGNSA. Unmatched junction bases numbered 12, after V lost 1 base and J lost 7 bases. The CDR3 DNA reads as TGTGCCAGCAGCTTAGGTCTGACAGGGAGTCGTAACGGGGAGCTGTTTTTT. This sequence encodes CASSLGLTGSRNGELFF.

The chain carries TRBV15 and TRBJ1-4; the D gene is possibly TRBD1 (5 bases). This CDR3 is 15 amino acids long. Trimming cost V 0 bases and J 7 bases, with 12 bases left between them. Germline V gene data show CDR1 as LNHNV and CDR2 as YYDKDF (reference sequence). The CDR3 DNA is TGTGCCACCAGCAGAGATGGTAACACAGGTGAAAAACTGTTTTTT. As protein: CATSRDGNTGEKLFF.

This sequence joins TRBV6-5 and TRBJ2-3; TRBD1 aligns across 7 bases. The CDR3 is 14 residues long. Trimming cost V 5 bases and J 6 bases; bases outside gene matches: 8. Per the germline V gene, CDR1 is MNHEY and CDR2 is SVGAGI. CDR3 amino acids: CASSRTGTADTQYF. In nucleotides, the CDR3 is TGTGCCAGCAGTCGGACAGGTACAGCGGATACGCAGTATTTT.

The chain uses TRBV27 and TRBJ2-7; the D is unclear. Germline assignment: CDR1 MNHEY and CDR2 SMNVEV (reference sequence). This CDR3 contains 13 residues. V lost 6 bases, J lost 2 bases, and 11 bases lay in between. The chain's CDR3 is CASRLHDTYEQYF. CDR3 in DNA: TGTGCCAGCAGACTCCATGATACCTACGAGCAGTACTTC.

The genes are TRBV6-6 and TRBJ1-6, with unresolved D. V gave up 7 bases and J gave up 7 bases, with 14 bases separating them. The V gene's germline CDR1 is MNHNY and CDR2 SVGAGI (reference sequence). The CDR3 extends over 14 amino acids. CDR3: CASTLSRGNSPLHF. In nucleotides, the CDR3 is TGTGCCAGCACCCTTTCTCGAGGGAATTCACCCCTCCACTTT.

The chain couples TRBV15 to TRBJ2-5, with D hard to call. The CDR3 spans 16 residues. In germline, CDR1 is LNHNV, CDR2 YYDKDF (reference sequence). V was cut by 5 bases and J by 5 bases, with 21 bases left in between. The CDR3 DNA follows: TGTGCCACCAGCGCCGAGTTTCTAAATCTCGTGGAGACCCAGTACTTC. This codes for CATSAEFLNLVETQYF. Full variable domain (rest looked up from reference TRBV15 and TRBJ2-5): DAMVIQNPRYQVTQFGKPVTLSCSQTLNHNVMYWYQQKSSQAPKLLFHYYDKDFNNEADTPDNFQSRRPNTSFCFLDIRSPGLGDTAMYLCATSAEFLNLVETQYFGPGTRLLVL.

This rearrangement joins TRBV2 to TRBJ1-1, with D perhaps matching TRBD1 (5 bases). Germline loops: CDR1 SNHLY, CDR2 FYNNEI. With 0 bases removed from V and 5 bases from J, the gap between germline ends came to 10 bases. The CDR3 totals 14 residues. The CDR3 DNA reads TGTGCCAGCAGTGAAGCGAGGGGAGGAACTGAAGCTTTCTTT. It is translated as CASSEARGGTEAFF.

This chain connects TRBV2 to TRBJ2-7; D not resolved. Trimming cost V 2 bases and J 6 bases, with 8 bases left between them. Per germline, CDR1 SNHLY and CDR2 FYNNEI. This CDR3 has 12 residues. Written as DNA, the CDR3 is TGTGCCAGCAGTGAACCCCCATCCGAGCAGTACTTC. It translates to CASSEPPSEQYF.

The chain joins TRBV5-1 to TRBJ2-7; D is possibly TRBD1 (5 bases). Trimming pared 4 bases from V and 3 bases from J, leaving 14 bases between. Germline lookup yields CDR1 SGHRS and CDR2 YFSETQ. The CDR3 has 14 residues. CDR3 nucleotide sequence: TGCGCCAGCAGCATAAAAGACAGAGACTACGAGCAGTACTTC. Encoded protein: CASSIKDRDYEQYF.

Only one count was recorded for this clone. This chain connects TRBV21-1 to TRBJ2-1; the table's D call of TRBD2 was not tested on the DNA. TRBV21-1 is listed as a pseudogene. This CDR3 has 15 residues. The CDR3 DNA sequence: TGTGCCAGCAGCAAAATAAGCGGGGGGAGGTATGAGCAGTTCTTC. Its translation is CASSKISGGRYEQFF.

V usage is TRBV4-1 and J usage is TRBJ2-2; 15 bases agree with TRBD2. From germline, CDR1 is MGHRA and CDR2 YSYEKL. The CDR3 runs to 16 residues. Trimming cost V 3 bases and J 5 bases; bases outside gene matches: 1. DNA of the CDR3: TGCGCCAGCAGCCATGGGACTAGCGGGAGGACCGGGGAGCTGTTTTTT. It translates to CASSHGTSGRTGELFF.

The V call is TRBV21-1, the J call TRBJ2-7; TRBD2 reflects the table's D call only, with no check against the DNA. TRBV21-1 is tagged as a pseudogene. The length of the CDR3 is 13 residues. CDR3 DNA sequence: TGTGCCAGCAGCATCACTTCTACCTACGAGCAGTACTTC. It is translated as CASSITSTYEQYF.